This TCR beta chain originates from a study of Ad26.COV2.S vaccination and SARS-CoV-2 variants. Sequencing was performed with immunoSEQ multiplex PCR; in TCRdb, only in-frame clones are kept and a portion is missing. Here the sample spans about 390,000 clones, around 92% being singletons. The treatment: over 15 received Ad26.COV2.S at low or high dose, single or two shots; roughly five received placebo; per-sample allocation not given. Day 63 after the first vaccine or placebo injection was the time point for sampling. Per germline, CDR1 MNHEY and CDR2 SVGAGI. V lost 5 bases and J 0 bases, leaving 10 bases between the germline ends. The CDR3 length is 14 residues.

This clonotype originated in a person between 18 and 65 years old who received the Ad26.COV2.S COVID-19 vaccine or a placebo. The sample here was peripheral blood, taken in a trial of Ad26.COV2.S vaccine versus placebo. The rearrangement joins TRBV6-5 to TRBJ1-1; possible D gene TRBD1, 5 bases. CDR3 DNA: TGTGCCAGCAGTCGTGACAGTCTGAACACTGAAGCTTTCTTT. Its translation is CASSRDSLNTEAFF.